These T cell receptor beta chains were read from a single sample in a study of Ad26.COV2.S vaccination and SARS-CoV-2 variants. Profiled with immunoSEQ multiplex PCR; TCRdb holds only in-frame clones, not every one. The table has a few hundred thousand clones, around 87% seen once. The source material was peripheral blood, sampled in a trial of Ad26.COV2.S vaccine versus placebo. These receptors originate from a person between 18 and 65 years old who received the Ad26.COV2.S COVID-19 vaccine or a placebo. Both conserved end residues are part of each CDR3. The D gene is left open where the match is weak. For some rows the clone size is stated as once, few or many, or as a class when expanded; others skip it.

size: .; V: TRBV7-9; D: .; J: TRBJ1-3; DNA: TGTGCCAGCAGGACGGGGGAGTCTGGAAACACCATATATTTT; CDR3: CASRTGESGNTIYF
size: .; V: TRBV27; D: .; J: TRBJ1-6; DNA: TGTGCCAGCAGTCCATCGGGTGCCGCCTATAATTCACCCCTCCACTTT; CDR3: CASSPSGAAYNSPLHF
size: .; V: TRBV5-6; D: TRBD2; J: TRBJ2-6; DNA: TGTGCCAGCAGCTCCCTCGGGGGGACTGGGGCCAACGTCCTGACTTTC; CDR3: CASSSLGGTGANVLTF
size: .; V: TRBV4-1; D: TRBD1; J: TRBJ1-2; DNA: TGCGCCAGCAGCTACCCGGGACAGAAAAGCGGCTACACCTTC; CDR3: CASSYPGQKSGYTF
size: once; V: TRBV7-3; D: .; J: TRBJ1-1; DNA: TGTGCCAGCAGCCTGGCGGGAAACACTGAAGCTTTCTTT; CDR3: CASSLAGNTEAFF
size: .; V: TRBV6-1; D: .; J: TRBJ2-1; DNA: TGTGCCAGCAGTGAATACCCACTAGCCGGCCATGAGCAGTTCTTC; CDR3: CASSEYPLAGHEQFF
size: .; V: TRBV19; D: TRBD1; J: TRBJ1-2; DNA: TGTGCCAGTAGTATCGGGACAGGCAACTATGGCTACACCTTC; CDR3: CASSIGTGNYGYTF
size: .; V: TRBV2; D: .; J: TRBJ1-3; DNA: TGTGCCAGCAGTGAATCCCGAACCTACTCTGGAAACACCATATATTTT; CDR3: CASSESRTYSGNTIYF
size: .; V: TRBV7-9; D: TRBD1; J: TRBJ2-1; DNA: TGTGCCAGCAGCTTAGCGTGGGGGACAGGCAATGACAATGAGCAGTTCTTC; CDR3: CASSLAWGTGNDNEQFF
size: .; V: TRBV5-1; D: .; J: TRBJ2-4; DNA: TGCGCCAGCAGCCCCGGGGGAGGAAACATTCAGTACTTC; CDR3: CASSPGGGNIQYF
size: .; V: TRBV7-8; D: .; J: TRBJ2-7; DNA: TGTGCCAGCAGCTTAAATCCGGGCTTTTCCTACGAGCAGTACTTC; CDR3: CASSLNPGFSYEQYF
size: .; V: TRBV7-2; D: .; J: TRBJ1-6; DNA: TGTGCCAGCAGCTTAATCCGGAGCTCCTATAATTCACCCCTCCACTTT; CDR3: CASSLIRSSYNSPLHF
size: .; V: TRBV11-2; D: TRBD1; J: TRBJ2-7; DNA: TGTGCCAGCAGCTTAGGCGGCGGGACAGGGGGCTACGAGCAGTACTTC; CDR3: CASSLGGGTGGYEQYF
size: .; V: TRBV6-5; D: TRBD2; J: TRBJ2-7; DNA: TGTGCCAGCAGTTTCTCGACTAGCGGGGGCTCCTACGAGCAGTACTTC; CDR3: CASSFSTSGGSYEQYF
size: .; V: TRBV6-2/TRBV6-3; D: .; J: TRBJ2-1; DNA: TGTGCCAGCAGTTACTCTTGGGTCAATGAGCAGTTCTTC; CDR3: CASSYSWVNEQFF
size: .; V: TRBV18; D: TRBD1; J: TRBJ1-4; DNA: TGTGCCAGCTCACCACCGCTGGACAGGGGACGTGAAAAACTGTTTTTT; CDR3: CASSPPLDRGREKLFF
size: .; V: TRBV6-6; D: TRBD1; J: TRBJ1-5; DNA: TGTGCCAGCAGTTACGCCGGGACAGGGGAGCAGCCCCAGCATTTT; CDR3: CASSYAGTGEQPQHF
size: .; V: TRBV5-6; D: TRBD2; J: TRBJ2-7; DNA: TGTGCCAGCAGCAAGGGTGGGGGGACTAGCCCCGAGCAGTACTTC; CDR3: CASSKGGGTSPEQYF
size: once; V: TRBV11-3; D: TRBD1; J: TRBJ2-3; DNA: TGTGCCAGCAGCTCCCAACCGGGACAGGGAATAAGCACAGATACGCAGTATTTT; CDR3: CASSSQPGQGISTDTQYF
size: .; V: TRBV7-9; D: TRBD1; J: TRBJ1-2; DNA: TGTGCCAGCAGCTACTACAGGGGCCCCTATGGCTACACCTTC; CDR3: CASSYYRGPYGYTF
size: once; V: TRBV6-7; D: .; J: TRBJ2-7; DNA: TGTGCCAGCGATACCGGGACCCTAGCATACGAGCAGTACTTC; CDR3: CASDTGTLAYEQYF
size: once; V: TRBV28; D: TRBD1; J: TRBJ1-5; DNA: TGTGCCAGCCGCAGCCGTGGGACAGAGGATCAGCCCCAGCATTTT; CDR3: CASRSRGTEDQPQHF
size: .; V: TRBV11-2; D: .; J: TRBJ2-1; DNA: TGTGCCAGCAGCATCAGATGGACGGACAATGAGCAGTTCTTC; CDR3: CASSIRWTDNEQFF
size: .; V: TRBV6-2/TRBV6-3; D: .; J: TRBJ1-5; DNA: TGTGCCAGCAGTCACGGTGGGGGCGTACAGCCCCAGCATTTT; CDR3: CASSHGGGVQPQHF
size: .; V: TRBV11-2; D: .; J: TRBJ2-7; DNA: TGTGCCAGCAGCTTGGACAGAAACGGGCAGTACTTC; CDR3: CASSLDRNGQYF
size: few; V: TRBV13; D: .; J: TRBJ2-2; DNA: TGTGCCAGCAGCTTCGGGCGGAACACCGGGGAGCTGTTTTTT; CDR3: CASSFGRNTGELFF
size: .; V: TRBV7-8; D: TRBD2; J: TRBJ2-2; DNA: TGTGCCAGCAGCTTAATTGGATTAGCGGGGGCCCTATCCGGGGAGCTGTTTTTT; CDR3: CASSLIGLAGALSGELFF
size: .; V: TRBV28; D: .; J: TRBJ1-6; DNA: TGTGCCAGCCGACAGGCAGCCCTTAATTCACCCCTCCACTTT; CDR3: CASRQAALNSPLHF
size: .; V: TRBV27; D: .; J: TRBJ2-7; DNA: TGTGCCAGCAGTTTACGAGCCCCAGGAGTGCACGAGCAGTACTTC; CDR3: CASSLRAPGVHEQYF
size: few; V: TRBV29-1; D: .; J: TRBJ1-5; DNA: TGCAGCGTCTCAGGGGACGGCAATCAGCCCCAGCATTTT; CDR3: CSVSGDGNQPQHF
size: .; V: TRBV19; D: .; J: TRBJ1-6; DNA: TGTGCCAGTAGTATCGGACAAGGGAGCTCCTATAATTCACCCCTCCACTTT; CDR3: CASSIGQGSSYNSPLHF
size: .; V: TRBV7-8; D: .; J: TRBJ1-5; DNA: TGTGCCAGCAGCCTACTACCAAACGGGGTTGGAAGCAATCAGCCCCAGCATTTT; CDR3: CASSLLPNGVGSNQPQHF
size: .; V: TRBV5-1; D: .; J: TRBJ1-4; DNA: TGCGCCAGCACGGAGGCCTTTAGGGGAACCACTAATGAAAAACTGTTTTTT; CDR3: CASTEAFRGTTNEKLFF
size: .; V: TRBV5-1; D: .; J: TRBJ2-5; DNA: TGCGCCAGCAGGCCAGGGTCGGAGACCCAGTACTTC; CDR3: CASRPGSETQYF
size: .; V: TRBV19; D: TRBD2; J: TRBJ2-1; DNA: TGTGCCAGTAGTACGACTAGCGGGCTCTCCTACAATGAGCAGTTCTTC; CDR3: CASSTTSGLSYNEQFF
size: once; V: TRBV27; D: .; J: TRBJ1-2; DNA: TGTGCCAGCAGTTTAAGTTGGGGATGGCAATCCGTTAAGTTCTATGGCTACACCTTC; CDR3: CASSLSWGWQSVKFYGYTF
size: .; V: TRBV5-1; D: .; J: TRBJ1-4; DNA: TGCGCCAGCAGCCCGGGTGCAGGGTTCAATGAAAAACTGTTTTTT; CDR3: CASSPGAGFNEKLFF
size: .; V: TRBV30; D: TRBD1; J: TRBJ2-1; DNA: TGTGCCTGGAGCACCGACAGGGACAATGAGCAGTTCTTC; CDR3: CAWSTDRDNEQFF
size: .; V: TRBV29-1; D: TRBD2; J: TRBJ2-1; DNA: TGCAGCGTCGGCGGGGGGGCGAATGAGCAGTTCTTC; CDR3: CSVGGGANEQFF
size: once; V: TRBV29-1; D: .; J: TRBJ2-5; DNA: TGCAGCGCTGGACTGGTACAAGAGACCCAGTACTTC; CDR3: CSAGLVQETQYF
size: .; V: TRBV7-3; D: TRBD1; J: TRBJ2-6; DNA: TGTGCCAGCAGCTACACAGGGGCAGGGGCCAACGTCCTGACTTTC; CDR3: CASSYTGAGANVLTF
size: .; V: TRBV9; D: .; J: TRBJ2-1; DNA: TGTGCCAGCGCCGAAGCGGGACAGTCCTTTTATGAGCAGTTCTTC; CDR3: CASAEAGQSFYEQFF
size: .; V: TRBV5-4; D: TRBD1; J: TRBJ1-3; DNA: TGTGCCAGCAGCGAGGGACAGGACTCTGGAAACACCATATATTTT; CDR3: CASSEGQDSGNTIYF
size: .; V: TRBV4-3; D: .; J: TRBJ1-2; DNA: TGCGCCAGCAGCCAAGTTCCTCGGCGGCCCTATGGCTACACCTTC; CDR3: CASSQVPRRPYGYTF
size: .; V: TRBV5-6; D: .; J: TRBJ2-5; DNA: TGTGCCAGCAGCTTGGGGCGGGGTGACCAGTACTTC; CDR3: CASSLGRGDQYF
size: few; V: TRBV6-2/TRBV6-3; D: TRBD1; J: TRBJ2-7; DNA: TGTGCCAGCAGTTACCACGTGGGACAGTCCTACGAGCAGTACTTC; CDR3: CASSYHVGQSYEQYF
size: many; V: TRBV30; D: .; J: TRBJ2-3; DNA: TGTGCCTGGAGTGTCGACAGGCGCACAGATACGCAGTATTTT; CDR3: CAWSVDRRTDTQYF
size: .; V: TRBV3-1/TRBV3-2; D: .; J: TRBJ1-2; DNA: TGTGCCAGCAGCCTCCGGGGGGCGCAGGCTGGCTACACCTTC; CDR3: CASSLRGAQAGYTF